This T cell receptor beta chain is from a study of blood T cell repertoires in COVID-19. On the study more broadly: Sources were T cells, B-cell-depleted T cells, or PBMCs; the material itself was cDNA or gDNA.

The CDR3 is 14 residues long. Germline loops: CDR1 SGHRS, CDR2 YFSETQ. Trimming cost V 4 bases and J 4 bases; bases outside gene matches: 4. Assay: immunoSEQ multiplex PCR; the TCRdb copy retains only in-frame clones and omits some. Here the sample spans under 10,000 clones, 80% to 95% being singletons. This sequence was found in a woman between 50 and 59 years old with active COVID-19. The chain is built from TRBV5-1 and TRBJ1-2; TRBD1 agrees at 10 bases. The specimen sequenced was peripheral blood. The CDR3 region is CASSGTGVSYGYTF. As DNA, the CDR3 is TGCGCCAGCAGCGGGACAGGGGTGAGCTATGGCTACACCTTC.